The present entry profiles one T cell receptor beta chain with its context. The antigen remains unidentified. The CDR3 spans 15 residues. Germline CDR1 reads SGHRS; CDR2 reads YFSETQ. J gave up 4 bases and V 2 bases, and 7 bases lay outside the gene matches. The PCR made use of 60 Vbeta and 13 Jbeta primers. TCRdb's table, derived via immunoSEQ multiplex PCR, lists solely in-frame clones and lacks some. Here the sample spans around 180,000 clones, 85% being singletons. The data stem from a study of cytomegalovirus exposure and HLA in healthy donors. Background on the study: About 80 million unique TCR sequences came from HLA-typed donors in an early release. Out of about 360 genotyped donors, about 81% belonged to the Caucasian-associated ancestry cluster.

Notes on the study in general: Exclusion as indistinguishable affected some V segments, including TRBV6-2 and TRBV6-3. When analyzed later, a missense DCLRE1C variant was found to be linked to TCR beta V- and J-gene trimming.

This TCR was recovered from a boy aged 2-9 years in good health and CMV-seronegative. This chain uses TRBV5-1 with TRBJ2-5; 8 nucleotides agree with TRBD2. Input material: PBMCs. CDR3 DNA: TGCGCCAGCAGCTTAGACGGGGGGGTGGCAGAGACCCAGTACTTC. This codes for CASSLDGGVAETQYF. Drawing the rest from reference TRBV5-1 and TRBJ2-5, the complete variable domain is KAGVTQTPRYLIKTRGQQVTLSCSPISGHRSVSWYQQTPGQGLQFLFEYFSETQRNKGNFPGRFSGRQFSNSRSEMNVSTLELGDSALYLCASSLDGGVAETQYFGPGTRLLVL.